Listed below are T cell receptor beta chains from one sample, sequenced in a study of PD-1 blockade in classical Hodgkin lymphoma. Here immunoSEQ multiplex PCR was the method, and the copy in TCRdb shows in-frame clones only, minus some. Of 30,000 or so clones listed, around 80% are singletons. This specimen consisted of peripheral blood mononuclear cells (PBMCs), obtained before the fourth cycle of nivolumab. These receptors all stem from a human donor with classical Hodgkin lymphoma. Both conserved end residues are part of each CDR3. A D gene is named only where the DNA matches it firmly. A row's size may be missing; if present it is once, few, many or a size class.

abundance	d_gene	v_gene	j_gene	CDR3aa	CDR3nt
-	-	TRBV6-5	TRBJ2-7	CASGSNYEQYF	TGTGCCAGCGGCAGCAACTACGAGCAGTACTTC
-	-	TRBV28	TRBJ1-2	CASSFRGVFAGYTF	TGTGCCAGCAGTTTCAGGGGCGTTTTTGCTGGCTACACCTTC
-	-	TRBV5-6	TRBJ1-2	CASSSARTNYGYTF	TGTGCCAGCAGCTCCGCCAGGACTAACTATGGCTACACCTTC
-	TRBD2	TRBV7-8	TRBJ2-7	CASSSSRLALQDGQYF	TGTGCCAGCAGCTCATCCCGACTAGCGTTACAAGACGGGCAGTACTTC
once	TRBD1	TRBV19	TRBJ1-2	CASSTRDSLNYGYTF	TGTGCCAGTAGTACCCGGGACAGTCTTAACTATGGCTACACCTTC
-	-	TRBV5-1	TRBJ2-3	CASSLGQVFSVDTQYF	TGCGCCAGCAGCTTGGGACAGGTGTTTAGCGTGGATACGCAGTATTTT
once	TRBD1	TRBV18	TRBJ2-5	CASSPYQGARETQYF	TGTGCCAGCTCGCCATACCAGGGGGCCCGTGAGACCCAGTACTTC
-	TRBD1	TRBV28	TRBJ1-5	CASSGQGPGQPQHF	TGTGCCAGCAGTGGACAGGGCCCGGGTCAGCCCCAGCATTTT
-	-	TRBV11-2	TRBJ2-7	CASTSLSYEQYF	TGTGCCAGCACCTCTTTGTCCTACGAGCAGTACTTC
-	-	TRBV27	TRBJ2-1	CASTTRYSGNEQFF	TGTGCCAGCACCACAAGGTACTCAGGCAATGAGCAGTTCTTC
once	TRBD1	TRBV9	TRBJ2-7	CASSVGFGTGNSYEQYF	TGTGCCAGCAGCGTAGGGTTCGGGACAGGGAACTCCTACGAGCAGTACTTC
-	-	TRBV29-1	TRBJ1-3	CSVVGTRDSGNTIYF	TGCAGCGTTGTCGGGACGCGAGACTCTGGAAACACCATATATTTT
-	-	TRBV2	TRBJ1-2	CASSENDLYGYTF	TGTGCCAGCAGTGAAAACGATTTGTATGGCTACACCTTC
few	TRBD1	TRBV5-4	TRBJ2-1	CASSPGTGRDEQFF	TGTGCCAGCAGCCCAGGGACAGGGAGAGATGAGCAGTTCTTC
-	-	TRBV13	TRBJ1-1	CASSASGTEAFF	TGTGCCAGCAGCGCATCGGGAACTGAAGCTTTCTTT
-	-	TRBV6-6	TRBJ2-7	CASSYYLGGQNYEQYF	TGTGCCAGCAGTTACTATCTTGGGGGGCAGAACTACGAGCAGTACTTC
-	TRBD2	TRBV6-1	TRBJ2-2	CASSELAGQTGELFF	TGTGCCAGCAGTGAATTAGCGGGACAAACCGGGGAGCTGTTTTTT
-	TRBD1	TRBV27	TRBJ2-1	CASGQGAGYNEQFF	TGTGCCAGCGGGCAGGGGGCCGGCTACAATGAGCAGTTCTTC
-	-	TRBV25-1	TRBJ2-6	CASPGTDSSGANVLTF	TGTGCCAGCCCCGGGACTGATAGCTCTGGGGCCAACGTCCTGACTTTC
once	-	TRBV10-3	TRBJ2-7	CAISETGSTYEQYF	TGTGCCATCAGTGAGACAGGTTCTACCTACGAGCAGTACTTC
-	-	TRBV7-9	TRBJ2-3	CASSHATGTTSITDTQYF	TGTGCCAGCAGCCATGCCACCGGGACAACCAGCATTACAGATACGCAGTATTTT
-	TRBD1	TRBV7-6	TRBJ2-2	CASSPRTGVSGGELFF	TGTGCCAGCAGCCCCAGGACAGGGGTCTCGGGCGGGGAGCTGTTTTTT
-	-	TRBV5-1	TRBJ1-1	CASSPAGLSVPFF	TGCGCCAGCAGCCCGGCGGGTCTTTCTGTGCCTTTCTTT
-	-	TRBV7-9	TRBJ1-1	CASSTPGTGNTEAFF	TGTGCCAGCAGCACCCCCGGCACGGGGAACACTGAAGCTTTCTTT
-	-	TRBV28	TRBJ2-7	CASSSPIPGQYEQYF	TGTGCCAGCAGTTCCCCCATCCCAGGTCAGTACGAGCAGTACTTC
-	TRBD1	TRBV28	TRBJ2-7	CASSLAGGYEQYF	TGTGCCAGCAGTTTGGCAGGGGGCTACGAGCAGTACTTC
-	-	TRBV10-3	TRBJ1-5	CAINQQGGNQPQHF	TGTGCCATCAACCAACAAGGCGGTAATCAGCCCCAGCATTTT
-	TRBD2	TRBV7-7	TRBJ2-3	CASSPRPAGVGSDTQYF	TGTGCCAGCAGCCCTCGACCAGCGGGAGTCGGTTCAGATACGCAGTATTTT
-	-	TRBV19	TRBJ1-1	CASSITPGTEAFF	TGTGCCAGTAGTATAACCCCGGGCACTGAAGCTTTCTTT
-	-	TRBV7-2	TRBJ1-4	CASSLRQGLTNEKLFF	TGTGCCAGCAGCTTAAGGCAGGGTCTAACTAATGAAAAACTGTTTTTT
-	-	TRBV12-5	TRBJ2-3	CASASGRTSTDTQYF	TGTGCTAGTGCGTCGGGGAGGACCAGCACAGATACGCAGTATTTT
-	TRBD1	TRBV5-6	TRBJ2-2	CASSTTGQGANGELFF	TGTGCCAGCAGCACAACGGGACAGGGGGCTAACGGGGAGCTGTTTTTT
-	TRBD2	TRBV6-1	TRBJ2-5	CGSAGEGVETQYF	TGTGGCAGTGCGGGAGAAGGGGTGGAGACCCAGTACTTC
-	-	TRBV14	TRBJ2-7	CASSRGGLEQYF	TGTGCCAGCAGTCGCGGCGGTTTAGAGCAGTACTTC
-	-	TRBV7-9	TRBJ1-3	CASSLDGSGNTIYF	TGTGCCAGCAGCTTAGATGGTTCAGGAAACACCATATATTTT
few	TRBD2	TRBV28	TRBJ2-1	CASSSGTSGRDEQFF	TGTGCCAGCAGTTCCGGGACTAGCGGGAGAGATGAGCAGTTCTTC
-	-	TRBV7-2	TRBJ2-7	CASSPRGPLVGSSYEQYF	TGTGCCAGCAGCCCGCGGGGTCCATTGGTAGGGAGCTCCTACGAGCAGTACTTC
-	-	TRBV7-2	TRBJ2-7	CASSLVPHEQYF	TGTGCCAGCAGCTTAGTCCCGCATGAGCAGTACTTC
-	TRBD1	TRBV7-9	TRBJ1-1	CASSLTGGTEAFF	TGTGCCAGCAGCCTGACAGGGGGCACTGAAGCTTTCTTT
-	TRBD2	TRBV5-6	TRBJ2-3	CASSLGIAGVLYTQYF	TGTGCCAGCAGCTTGGGGATAGCGGGAGTTTTATATACGCAGTATTTT
-	TRBD1	TRBV27	TRBJ2-3	CASSRQGKGTDTQYF	TGTGCCAGCAGCCGACAGGGTAAGGGCACAGATACGCAGTATTTT
-	-	TRBV6-6	TRBJ2-1	CASSTVNEQFF	TGTGCCAGCAGTACAGTCAATGAGCAGTTCTTC
-	TRBD2	TRBV28	TRBJ2-1	CASSQTSGTYNEQFF	TGTGCCAGCAGTCAGACTAGCGGGACCTACAATGAGCAGTTCTTC
once	-	TRBV14	TRBJ2-7	CASSQVGNSYEQYF	TGTGCCAGCAGCCAAGTGGGGAACTCCTACGAGCAGTACTTC
-	-	TRBV5-1	TRBJ1-1	CASSSSGVEAFF	TGCGCCAGCAGCTCTTCCGGGGTTGAAGCTTTCTTT
-	-	TRBV19	TRBJ1-1	CASSRSWGQGEAFF	TGTGCCAGTAGCCGTTCGTGGGGGCAGGGTGAAGCTTTCTTT
-	-	TRBV6-1	TRBJ2-7	CASSGSVPTTPYEQYF	TGTGCCAGCAGTGGGTCTGTGCCTACGACCCCTTACGAGCAGTACTTC
-	-	TRBV2	TRBJ1-1	CASAGGEPPKMAFF	TGTGCCAGCGCCGGCGGGGAGCCTCCTAAGATGGCTTTCTTT
few	-	TRBV5-1	TRBJ2-7	CASSLDGSGEQYF	TGCGCCAGCAGCTTGGACGGGAGCGGCGAGCAGTACTTC
-	TRBD2	TRBV18	TRBJ2-1	CASSPLAGVGEQFF	TGTGCCAGCTCACCTTTGGCGGGAGTGGGTGAGCAGTTCTTC
-	TRBD1	TRBV7-3	TRBJ2-5	CASSPVAGGQETQYF	TGTGCCAGCAGCCCCGTAGCAGGGGGCCAAGAGACCCAGTACTTC
medium-sized	TRBD1	TRBV6-5	TRBJ2-7	CASSPQLTGSYEQYF	TGTGCCAGCAGTCCCCAATTGACAGGGAGCTACGAGCAGTACTTC